Sequencing of this T cell receptor beta chain was carried out in a study of cytomegalovirus exposure and HLA in healthy donors. Study conclusions and caveats: Cytomegalovirus status was reportedly diagnosed by the classifier with high sensitivity and specificity. Later on, a genetic analysis was performed. It linked a missense variant in DCLRE1C with V- and J-gene trimming of TCR beta.

PCR employed 60 Vbeta and 13 Jbeta primers. The authors' processing: About 80 million unique TCR beta chains, some 9.9 million of them shared, were counted by a later analysis. Clones were read by immunoSEQ multiplex PCR, and TCRdb kept only the in-frame ones, dropping some. Clone size and V and J calls were adopted from that table, with D and trimming inferred from the DNA. The sample yields about 120,000 clones, approximately 71% seen once. The CDR3 runs 12 residues. The germline gives CDR1 SEHNR, CDR2 FQNEAQ (reference sequence). As concerns this clone: The antigen remains undetermined. Relative to the germline gene, one junction end is altered; a read error may explain this.

The source of this sequence is a woman between 45 and 60 years old in good health and CMV-seronegative. J is TRBJ1-1 and V is TRBV7-9; D is ambiguous. The sample comprised PBMCs. As DNA, the CDR3 is TGTTCCAGCAGCCGACTCGAGAATTCGGCTTTCTTT. Its translation: CSSSRLENSAFF.